This T cell receptor (beta chain) emerged from a study of blood T cell repertoires in COVID-19. The CDR3 has 13 residues. The germline V and J ends were trimmed by 0 bases and 7 bases, with 7 bases remaining between them. Per the original methods: Cell counts per sample came from amplifying reference gene primers. Profiling relied on immunoSEQ multiplex PCR, and the TCRdb table lists in-frame clones only, not all of them. The V and J calls and clone size come from that table; D and trimming were worked out from the DNA. In the table there are about 230,000 clones, 85% to 90% of which are singletons. The receptor was derived from a man aged 45 to 65 with COVID-19, enrolled during active disease. What was sequenced was peripheral blood. The J gene is TRBJ1-5, the V gene TRBV12-3 or TRBV12-4; D remains unclear. The CDR3, as DNA: TGTGCCAGCAGTTTAGCGGGCGAACAGCCCCAGCATTTT. Amino acids: CASSLAGEQPQHF.